This T cell receptor beta chain emerged from a study of shared clonotypes between healthy human individuals. Of note for this clone: Its target is not known.

Only in-frame clones appear in the TCRdb table, and some are missing; sequencing was by immunoSEQ multiplex PCR. The sample lists under 2,500,000 clones; approximately 96% were seen once. Trimming left V 2 bases short and J 7 bases short, with 13 bases between. Germline V gene lookup returns CDR1 SGHNT and CDR2 YYREEE (reference sequence). The CDR3 length is 14 residues. Findings and limits, study-wide: Sequencing of the sorted subsets was shown by rarefaction to be incomplete despite large depth.

This receptor was obtained from a man younger than 30 in good health. The rearrangement links TRBV5-4 to TRBJ1-5; no clear D. The sequenced sample consisted of naive CD4+ T cells sorted from blood. Subset indicated: CD45RA+ positively selected. DNA of the CDR3: TGTGCCAGCAGCTTATCTGGGGTCGGGCAGCCCCAGCATTTT. It encodes CASSLSGVGQPQHF.